This T cell receptor beta chain was captured in a study of blood T cell repertoires in COVID-19. The overall study: Sites across the United States, Italy and Spain contributed samples from acute and convalescent COVID-19. Nucleic acid was either cDNA or gDNA, and it came from T cells, B-cell-depleted T cells, or PBMCs.

V shed 6 bases, J shed 4 bases, and the junction held 10 bases outside the gene matches. Germline lookup yields CDR1 LGHDT and CDR2 YNNKEL (reference sequence). CDR3 size: 15 residues. As originally analysed: Amplification from reference gene primers served as the basis for estimated nucleated cell counts. TCRdb keeps only in-frame clones here, not all; method: immunoSEQ multiplex PCR. The V and J calls and clone size are taken from that table; D and trimming were inferred from the DNA. Of 130,000 or so clones in the sample, just under 80% were seen once. This TCR was recovered from a man aged 60 to 75 with active or convalescent COVID-19. This chain links TRBV3-1 (or the pseudogene TRBV3-2) with TRBJ2-7; TRBD2 matches at 9 bases. The sequencing sample was made of peripheral blood. CDR3 nucleotides: TGTGCCAGCAGACCGAAGCGGGAGGACAAATACGAGCAGTACTTC. This encodes CASRPKREDKYEQYF.